These 5 T cell receptor beta chains came from one sample sequenced in a study of blood T cells in healthy people across ages. With a J-beta primer mix and a sample-barcoded 5' primer, a second PCR ran about 6 to 11 cycles. TCRdb used MiXCR to reprocess the 5' RACE reads, holding one entry per CDR3 protein. The profile covers approximately 730,000 distinct CDR3 sequences, with 53% appearing a single time and around 41% taken by the ten largest. The material sequenced was blood. These receptors were collected from a man at least 80 years old in good health.

The V call is TRBV9, the J call TRBJ2-7; D unclear. Germline V gene sequence: CDR1 SGDLS, CDR2 YYNGEE. CDR3 size: 14 residues. V lost 2 bases and J lost 0, with 9 bases in between. The CDR3, as DNA: TGTGCCAGCAGCGTGCGGCTAAGCTCCTACGAGCAGTACTTC. Amino acids: CASSVRLSSYEQYF.

This chain connects TRBV6-5 to TRBJ1-6; 10 bases match TRBD1. In germline, CDR1 is MNHEY, CDR2 SVGAGI. CDR3 length: 15 amino acids. V lost 6 bases, J lost 7 bases, and 6 bases stayed unmatched. CDR3 region: CASSQDRGRNSPLHF. CDR3 DNA sequence: TGTGCCAGCAGCCAGGACAGGGGGAGGAATTCACCCCTCCACTTT.

Remarks on this clonotype: Relative to the germline gene, one junction end is altered; a read error may explain this. The gene calls are TRBV7-2 and TRBJ1-1; possibly TRBD1 for D (5 bases). This CDR3 is built from 14 residues. The germline V gene has CDR1 SGHTA and CDR2 FQGNSA. The CDR3, as DNA: TGTGCCAGCAACTTAGCCGGTGGGGGTACTGAAGCTTTCTTT. This gives the protein CASNLAGGGTEAFF. Full variable domain (missing parts from reference TRBV7-2 and TRBJ1-1): GAGVSQSPSNKVTEKGKDVELRCDPISGHTALYWYRQSLGQGLEFLIYFQGNSAPDKSGLPSDRFSAERTGGSVSTLTIQRTQQEDSAVYLCASNLAGGGTEAFFGQGTRLTVV.

The chain combines TRBV29-1 with TRBJ2-1; 9 positions match TRBD1. Germline loops: CDR1 SQVTM, CDR2 ANQGSEA. The CDR3 is made up of 13 amino acids. V gave up 7 bases and J gave up 7 bases; unmatched junction bases: 8. The CDR3 DNA reads TGCAGCGCCGGGGACAGGGCTAGGAATGAGCAGTTCTTC. This sequence encodes CSAGDRARNEQFF.

The gene calls are TRBV6-1 and TRBJ1-1, with D possibly being TRBD1 (6 bases). Trimming removed 7 bases at V and 1 base at J, with 13 bases between. Per the germline V gene, CDR1 is MNHNS and CDR2 is SASEGT. The length of the CDR3 is 14 residues. CDR3 sequence reads: CASTSEGGNTEAFF. The CDR3 nucleotides read TGTGCCAGCACCTCGGAGGGGGGGAACACTGAAGCTTTCTTT.